This TCR beta chain was identified during a study of OX40 agonist ivuxolimab in advanced cancers. Overall study: An anti-OX40 (CD134) antibody with agonistic activity, ivuxolimab, was administered to patients. Every patient in dose escalation had hepatocellular carcinoma, melanoma, renal cell or head and neck cancer.

A note on this clone: Its antigen is as yet unknown.

Anyone with autoimmune disease history or systemic immunosuppression was excluded. J lost 6 bases, V lost 5 bases, and 3 bases had no gene match. CDR1 SEHNR and CDR2 FQNEAQ come from the germline V gene (reference sequence). The CDR3 has 12 amino acids. The protocol was immunoSEQ multiplex PCR, while the TCRdb copy is restricted to in-frame clones and leaves out a portion. The table has roughly 61,000 clones, roughly 92% seen once. The study's findings and limits: Dose levels from 0.1 to 3.0 mg/kg saw CD4+ and CD8+ blood T cells expand clonally by week 6.

This TCR came from an adult with an advanced solid tumor such as melanoma, head and neck, liver or kidney cancer. The sample in question was CD4+ or CD8+ T cells sorted from blood, obtained in a trial of the OX40 agonist ivuxolimab. The J gene is TRBJ1-2, the V gene TRBV7-9, with 7 bases lining up with TRBD1. The CDR3: CASSNRGDGYTF. The CDR3 DNA is TGTGCCAGCAGCAACAGGGGAGATGGCTACACCTTC. The whole variable domain, remainder taken from reference TRBV7-9 and TRBJ1-2, is DTGVSQNPRHKITKRGQNVTFRCDPISEHNRLYWYRQTLGQGPEFLTYFQNEAQLEKSRLLSDRFSAERPKGSFSTLEIQRTEQGDSAMYLCASSNRGDGYTFGSGTRLTVV.